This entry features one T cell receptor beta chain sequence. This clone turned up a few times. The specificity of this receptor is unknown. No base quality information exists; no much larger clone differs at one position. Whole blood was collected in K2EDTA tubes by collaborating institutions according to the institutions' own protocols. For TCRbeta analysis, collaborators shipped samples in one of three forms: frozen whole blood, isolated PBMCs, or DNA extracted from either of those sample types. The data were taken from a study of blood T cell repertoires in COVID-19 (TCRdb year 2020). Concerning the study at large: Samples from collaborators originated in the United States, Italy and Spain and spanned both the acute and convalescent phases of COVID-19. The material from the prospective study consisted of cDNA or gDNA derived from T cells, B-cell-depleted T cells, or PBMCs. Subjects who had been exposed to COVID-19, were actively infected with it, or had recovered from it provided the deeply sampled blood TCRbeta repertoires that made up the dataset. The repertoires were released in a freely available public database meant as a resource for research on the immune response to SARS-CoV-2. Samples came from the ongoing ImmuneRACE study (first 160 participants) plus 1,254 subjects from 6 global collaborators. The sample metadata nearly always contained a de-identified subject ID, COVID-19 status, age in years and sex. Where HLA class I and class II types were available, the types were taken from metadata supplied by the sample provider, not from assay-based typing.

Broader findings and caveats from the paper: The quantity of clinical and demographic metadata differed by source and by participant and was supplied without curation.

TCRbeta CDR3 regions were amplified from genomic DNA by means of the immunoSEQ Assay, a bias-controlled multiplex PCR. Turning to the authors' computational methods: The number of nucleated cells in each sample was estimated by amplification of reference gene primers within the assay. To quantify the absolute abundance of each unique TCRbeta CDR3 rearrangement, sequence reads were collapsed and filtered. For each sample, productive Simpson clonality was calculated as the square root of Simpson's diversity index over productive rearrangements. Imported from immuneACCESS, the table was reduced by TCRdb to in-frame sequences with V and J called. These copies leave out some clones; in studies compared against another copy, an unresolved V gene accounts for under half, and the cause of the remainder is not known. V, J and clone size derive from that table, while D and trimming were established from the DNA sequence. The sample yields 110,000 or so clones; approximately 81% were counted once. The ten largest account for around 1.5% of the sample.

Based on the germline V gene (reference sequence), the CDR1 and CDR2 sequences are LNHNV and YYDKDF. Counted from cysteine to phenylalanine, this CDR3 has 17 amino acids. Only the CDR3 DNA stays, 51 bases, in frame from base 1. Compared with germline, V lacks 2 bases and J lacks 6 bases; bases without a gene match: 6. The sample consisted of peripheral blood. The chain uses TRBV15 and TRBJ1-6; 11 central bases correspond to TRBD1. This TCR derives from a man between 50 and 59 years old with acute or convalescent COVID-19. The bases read TGTGCCACCAGCAGAACTTGGACAGGGGGCTTTAATTCACCCCTCCACTTT. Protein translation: CATSRTWTGGFNSPLHF. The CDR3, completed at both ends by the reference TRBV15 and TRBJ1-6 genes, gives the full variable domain DAMVIQNPRYQVTQFGKPVTLSCSQTLNHNVMYWYQQKSSQAPKLLFHYYDKDFNNEADTPDNFQSRRPNTSFCFLDIRSPGLGDTAMYLCATSRTWTGGFNSPLHFGNGTRLTVT.